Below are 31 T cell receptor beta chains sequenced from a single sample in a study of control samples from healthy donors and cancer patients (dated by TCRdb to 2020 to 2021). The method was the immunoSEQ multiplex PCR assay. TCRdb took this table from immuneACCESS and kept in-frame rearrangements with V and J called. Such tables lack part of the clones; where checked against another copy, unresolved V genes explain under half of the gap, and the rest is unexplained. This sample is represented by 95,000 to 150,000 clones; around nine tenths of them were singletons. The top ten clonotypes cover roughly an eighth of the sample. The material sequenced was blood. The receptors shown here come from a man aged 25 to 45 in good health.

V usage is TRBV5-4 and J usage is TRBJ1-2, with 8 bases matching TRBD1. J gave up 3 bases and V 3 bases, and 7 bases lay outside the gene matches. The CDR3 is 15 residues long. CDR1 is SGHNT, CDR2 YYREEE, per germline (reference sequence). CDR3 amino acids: CASSSAGGADYGYTF. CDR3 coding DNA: TGTGCCAGCAGCTCCGCAGGGGGCGCGGACTATGGCTACACCTTC.

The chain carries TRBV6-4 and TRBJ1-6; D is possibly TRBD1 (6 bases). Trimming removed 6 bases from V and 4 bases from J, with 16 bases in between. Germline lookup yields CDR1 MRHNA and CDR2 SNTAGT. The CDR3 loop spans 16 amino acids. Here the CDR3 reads CASRDSPRGYNSPLHF. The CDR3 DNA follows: TGTGCCAGCAGAGACAGCCCCAGGGGATATAATTCACCCCTCCACTTT.

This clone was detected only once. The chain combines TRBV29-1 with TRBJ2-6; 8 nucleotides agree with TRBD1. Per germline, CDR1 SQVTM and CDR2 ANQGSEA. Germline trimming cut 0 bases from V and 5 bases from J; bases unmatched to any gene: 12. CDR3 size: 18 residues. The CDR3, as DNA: TGCAGCGTTGAAGAGAATACAGGGGGACACAGTAGGGCCAACGTCCTGACTTTC. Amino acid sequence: CSVEENTGGHSRANVLTF.

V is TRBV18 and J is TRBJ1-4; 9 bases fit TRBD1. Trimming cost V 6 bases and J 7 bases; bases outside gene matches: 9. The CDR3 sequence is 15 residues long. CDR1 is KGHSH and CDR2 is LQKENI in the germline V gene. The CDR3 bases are TGTGCCAGCTCCCAAATCTTACAGGGGGCTGAAAAACTGTTTTTT. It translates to CASSQILQGAEKLFF.

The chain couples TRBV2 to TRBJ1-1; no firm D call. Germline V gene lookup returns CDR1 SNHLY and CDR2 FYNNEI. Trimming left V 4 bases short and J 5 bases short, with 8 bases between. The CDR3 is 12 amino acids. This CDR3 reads CASSVRWTEAFF. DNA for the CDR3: TGTGCCAGCAGTGTAAGGTGGACTGAAGCTTTCTTT.

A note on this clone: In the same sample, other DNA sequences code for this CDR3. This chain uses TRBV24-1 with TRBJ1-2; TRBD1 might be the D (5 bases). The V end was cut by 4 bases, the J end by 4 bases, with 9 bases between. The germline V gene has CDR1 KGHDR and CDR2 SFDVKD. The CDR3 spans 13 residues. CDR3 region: CATSDPDSYGYTF. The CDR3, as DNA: TGTGCCACCAGTGACCCAGACAGCTATGGCTACACCTTC.

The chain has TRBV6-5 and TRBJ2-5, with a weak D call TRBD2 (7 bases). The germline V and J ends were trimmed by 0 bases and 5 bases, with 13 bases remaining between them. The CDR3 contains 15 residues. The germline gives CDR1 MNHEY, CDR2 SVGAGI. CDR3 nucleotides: TGTGCCAGCAGTTACTCGAGTGAGGGGGGGGAGACCCAGTACTTC. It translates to CASSYSSEGGETQYF.

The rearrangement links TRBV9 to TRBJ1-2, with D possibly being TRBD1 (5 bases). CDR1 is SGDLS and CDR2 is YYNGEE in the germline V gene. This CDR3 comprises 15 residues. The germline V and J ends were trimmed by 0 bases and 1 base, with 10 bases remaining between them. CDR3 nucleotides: TGTGCCAGCAGCGTAGACCCAGGGTTTAACTATGGCTACACCTTC. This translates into CASSVDPGFNYGYTF.

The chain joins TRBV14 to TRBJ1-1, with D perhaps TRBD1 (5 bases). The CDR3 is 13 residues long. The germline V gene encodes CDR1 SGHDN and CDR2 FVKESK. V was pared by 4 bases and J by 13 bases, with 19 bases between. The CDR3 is CASSPPATVTLFF. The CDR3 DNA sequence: TGTGCCAGCAGCCCCCCGGCGACAGTGACGCTTTTCTTT.

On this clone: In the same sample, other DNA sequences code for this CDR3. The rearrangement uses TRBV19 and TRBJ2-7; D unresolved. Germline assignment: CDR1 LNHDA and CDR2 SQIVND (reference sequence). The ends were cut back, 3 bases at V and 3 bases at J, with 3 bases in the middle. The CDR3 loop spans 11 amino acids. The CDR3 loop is CASSIGYEQYF. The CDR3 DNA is TGTGCCAGTAGTATCGGCTACGAGCAGTACTTC. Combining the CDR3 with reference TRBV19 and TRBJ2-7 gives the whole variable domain DGGITQSPKYLFRKEGQNVTLSCEQNLNHDAMYWYRQDPGQGLRLIYYSQIVNDFQKGDIAEGYSVSREKKESFPLTVTSAQKNPTAFYLCASSIGYEQYFGPGTRLTVT.

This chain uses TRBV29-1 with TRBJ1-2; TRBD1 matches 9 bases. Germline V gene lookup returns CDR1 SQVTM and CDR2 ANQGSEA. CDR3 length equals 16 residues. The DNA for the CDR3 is TGCCGCGGGGGGGGGACCGGGACAGGGACCAACTATGGCTACACCTTC. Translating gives CRGGGTGTGTNYGYTF. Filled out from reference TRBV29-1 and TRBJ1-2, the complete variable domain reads SAVISQKPSRDICQRGTSLTIQCQVDSQVTMMFWYRQQPGQSLTLIATANQGSEATYESGFVIDKFPISRPNLTFSTLTVSNMSPEDSSIYLCRGGGTGTGTNYGYTFGSGTRLTVV.

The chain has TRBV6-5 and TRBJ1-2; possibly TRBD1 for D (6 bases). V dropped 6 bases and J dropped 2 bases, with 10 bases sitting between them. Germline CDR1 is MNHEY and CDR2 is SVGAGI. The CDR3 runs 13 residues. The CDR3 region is CASRLTGNYGYTF. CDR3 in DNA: TGTGCCAGCAGGTTAACAGGGAACTATGGCTACACCTTC.

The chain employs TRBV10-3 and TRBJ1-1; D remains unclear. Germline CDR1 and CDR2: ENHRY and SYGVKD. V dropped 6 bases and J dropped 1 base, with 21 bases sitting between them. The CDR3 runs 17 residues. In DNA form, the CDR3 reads TGTGCCATCAGCGATATAGGGATAACCGACACGAACACTGAAGCTTTCTTT. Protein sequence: CAISDIGITDTNTEAFF.

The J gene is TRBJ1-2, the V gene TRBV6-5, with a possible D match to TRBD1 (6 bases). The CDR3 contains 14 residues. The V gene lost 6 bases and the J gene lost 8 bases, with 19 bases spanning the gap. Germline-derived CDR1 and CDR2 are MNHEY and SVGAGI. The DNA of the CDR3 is TGTGCCAGCAGCCCGTCCGGCAGGGGAGAAGGCTACACCTTC. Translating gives CASSPSGRGEGYTF.

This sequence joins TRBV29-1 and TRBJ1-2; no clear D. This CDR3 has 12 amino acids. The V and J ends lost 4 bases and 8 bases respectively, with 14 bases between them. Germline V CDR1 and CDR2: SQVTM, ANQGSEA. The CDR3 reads CSVVVSLRGYTF. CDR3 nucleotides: TGCAGCGTTGTGGTTAGCCTTCGAGGCTACACCTTC.

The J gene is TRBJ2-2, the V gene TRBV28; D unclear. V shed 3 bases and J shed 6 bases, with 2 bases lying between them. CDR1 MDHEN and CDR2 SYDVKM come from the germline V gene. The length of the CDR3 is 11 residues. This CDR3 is CASSFSGELFF. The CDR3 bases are TGTGCCAGCAGTTTCTCCGGGGAGCTGTTTTTT.

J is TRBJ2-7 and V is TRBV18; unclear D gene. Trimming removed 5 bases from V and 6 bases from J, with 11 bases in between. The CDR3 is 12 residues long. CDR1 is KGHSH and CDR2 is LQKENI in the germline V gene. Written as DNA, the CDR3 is TGTGCCAGCTCATCGGCCGGGCTCGAGCAGTACTTC. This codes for CASSSAGLEQYF.

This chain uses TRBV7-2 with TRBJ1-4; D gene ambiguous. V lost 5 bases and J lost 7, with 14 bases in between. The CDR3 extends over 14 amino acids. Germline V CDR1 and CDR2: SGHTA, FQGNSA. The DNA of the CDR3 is TGTGCCAGCAGCGGATACAACGCTGGTGAAAAACTGTTTTTT. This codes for CASSGYNAGEKLFF.

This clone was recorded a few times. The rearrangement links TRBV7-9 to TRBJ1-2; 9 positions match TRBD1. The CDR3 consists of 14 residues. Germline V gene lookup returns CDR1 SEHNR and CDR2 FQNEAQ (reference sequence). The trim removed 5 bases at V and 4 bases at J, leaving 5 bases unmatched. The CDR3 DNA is TGTGCCAGCAGCACGCAACAGGGGGCCTATGGCTACACCTTC. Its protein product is CASSTQQGAYGYTF. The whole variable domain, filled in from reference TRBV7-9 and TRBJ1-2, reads DTGVSQNPRHKITKRGQNVTFRCDPISEHNRLYWYRQTLGQGPEFLTYFQNEAQLEKSRLLSDRFSAERPKGSFSTLEIQRTEQGDSAMYLCASSTQQGAYGYTFGSGTRLTVV.

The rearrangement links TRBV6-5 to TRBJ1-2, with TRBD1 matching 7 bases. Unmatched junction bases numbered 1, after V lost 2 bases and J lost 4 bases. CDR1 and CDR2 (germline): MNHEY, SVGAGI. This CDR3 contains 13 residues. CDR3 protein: CASSYDRAYGYTF. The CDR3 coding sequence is TGTGCCAGCAGTTACGACAGGGCCTATGGCTACACCTTC.

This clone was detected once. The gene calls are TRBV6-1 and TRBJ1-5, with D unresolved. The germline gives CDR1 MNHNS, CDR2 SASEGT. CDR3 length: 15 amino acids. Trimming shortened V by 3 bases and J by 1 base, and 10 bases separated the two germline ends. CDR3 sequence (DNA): TGTGCCAGCAGTGAGGACCCCGGGAGCAATCAGCCCCAGCATTTT. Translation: CASSEDPGSNQPQHF.

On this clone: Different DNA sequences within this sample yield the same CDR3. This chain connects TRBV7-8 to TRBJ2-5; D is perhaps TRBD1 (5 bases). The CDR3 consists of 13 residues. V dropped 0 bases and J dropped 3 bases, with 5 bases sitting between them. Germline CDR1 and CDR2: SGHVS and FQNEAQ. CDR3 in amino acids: CASSLAREETQYF. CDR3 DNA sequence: TGTGCCAGCAGCTTAGCCAGGGAAGAGACCCAGTACTTC.

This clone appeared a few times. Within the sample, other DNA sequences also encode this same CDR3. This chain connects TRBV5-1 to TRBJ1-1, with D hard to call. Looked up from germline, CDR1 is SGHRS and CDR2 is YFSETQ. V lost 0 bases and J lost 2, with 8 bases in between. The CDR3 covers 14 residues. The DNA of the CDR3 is TGCGCCAGCAGCTTGGCGGCGGATAACACTGAAGCTTTCTTT. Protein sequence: CASSLAADNTEAFF.

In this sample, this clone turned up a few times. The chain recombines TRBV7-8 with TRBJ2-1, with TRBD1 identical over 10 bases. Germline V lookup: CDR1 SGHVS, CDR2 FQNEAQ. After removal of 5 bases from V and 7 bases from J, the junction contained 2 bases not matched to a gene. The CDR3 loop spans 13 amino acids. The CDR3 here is CASSTDRGNEQFF. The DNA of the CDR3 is TGTGCCAGCAGCACGGACAGGGGGAATGAGCAGTTCTTC.

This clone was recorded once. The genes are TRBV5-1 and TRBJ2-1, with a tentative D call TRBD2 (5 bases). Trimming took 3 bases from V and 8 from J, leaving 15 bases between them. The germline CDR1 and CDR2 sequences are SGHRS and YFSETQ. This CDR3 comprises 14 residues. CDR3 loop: CASSSASLLDEQFF. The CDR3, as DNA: TGCGCCAGCAGCTCCGCTAGCTTGTTGGATGAGCAGTTCTTC.

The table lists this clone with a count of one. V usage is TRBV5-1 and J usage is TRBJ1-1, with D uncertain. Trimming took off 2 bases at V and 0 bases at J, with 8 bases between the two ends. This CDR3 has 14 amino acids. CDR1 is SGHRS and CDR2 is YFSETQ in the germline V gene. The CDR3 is CASSLTAMNTEAFF. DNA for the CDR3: TGCGCCAGCAGCTTAACAGCTATGAACACTGAAGCTTTCTTT.

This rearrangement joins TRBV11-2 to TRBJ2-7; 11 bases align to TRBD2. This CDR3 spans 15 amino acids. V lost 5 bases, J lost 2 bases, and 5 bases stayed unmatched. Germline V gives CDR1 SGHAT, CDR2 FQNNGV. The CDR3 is CASSPGLAGTYEQYF. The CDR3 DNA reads TGTGCCAGCAGCCCAGGACTAGCGGGTACCTACGAGCAGTACTTC.

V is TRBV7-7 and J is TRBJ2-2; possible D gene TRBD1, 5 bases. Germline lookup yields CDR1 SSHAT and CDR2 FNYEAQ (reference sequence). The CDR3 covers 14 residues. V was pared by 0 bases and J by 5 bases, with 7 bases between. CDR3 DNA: TGTGCCAGCAGCTTAGCGCAGGGAACCGGGGAGCTGTTTTTT. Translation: CASSLAQGTGELFF.

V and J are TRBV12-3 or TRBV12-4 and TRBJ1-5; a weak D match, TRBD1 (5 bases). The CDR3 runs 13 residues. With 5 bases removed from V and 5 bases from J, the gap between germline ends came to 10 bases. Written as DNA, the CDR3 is TGTGCCAGCAGTCGGGAGGGGCATCAGCCCCAGCATTTT. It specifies CASSREGHQPQHF.

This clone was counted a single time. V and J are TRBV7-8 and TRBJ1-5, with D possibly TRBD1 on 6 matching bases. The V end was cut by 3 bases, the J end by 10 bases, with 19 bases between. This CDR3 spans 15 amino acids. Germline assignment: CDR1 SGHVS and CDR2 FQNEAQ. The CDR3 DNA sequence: TGTGCCAGCAGCTTTCGGGGGGCGGGATCGGGACCCCAGCATTTT. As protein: CASSFRGAGSGPQHF.

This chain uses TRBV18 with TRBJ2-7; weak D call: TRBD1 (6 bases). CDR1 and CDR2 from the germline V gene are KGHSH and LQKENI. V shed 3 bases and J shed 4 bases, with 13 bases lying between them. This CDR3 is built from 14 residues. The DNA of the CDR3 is TGTGCCAGCTCACCGAGTACAGGGAATTACGAGCAGTACTTC. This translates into CASSPSTGNYEQYF.